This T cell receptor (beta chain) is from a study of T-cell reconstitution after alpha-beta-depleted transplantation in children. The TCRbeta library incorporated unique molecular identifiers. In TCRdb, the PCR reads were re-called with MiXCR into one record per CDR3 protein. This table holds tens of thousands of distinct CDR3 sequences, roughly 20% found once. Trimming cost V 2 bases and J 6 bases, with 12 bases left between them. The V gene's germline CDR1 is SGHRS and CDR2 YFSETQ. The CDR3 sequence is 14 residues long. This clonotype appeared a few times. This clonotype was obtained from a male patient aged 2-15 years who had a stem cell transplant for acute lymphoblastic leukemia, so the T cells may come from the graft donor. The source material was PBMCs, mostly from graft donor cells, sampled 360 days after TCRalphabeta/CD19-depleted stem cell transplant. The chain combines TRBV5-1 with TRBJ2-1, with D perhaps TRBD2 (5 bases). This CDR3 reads CASSFDYMLNEQFF. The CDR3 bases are TGCGCCAGCAGCTTCGACTACATGCTCAATGAGCAGTTCTTC.